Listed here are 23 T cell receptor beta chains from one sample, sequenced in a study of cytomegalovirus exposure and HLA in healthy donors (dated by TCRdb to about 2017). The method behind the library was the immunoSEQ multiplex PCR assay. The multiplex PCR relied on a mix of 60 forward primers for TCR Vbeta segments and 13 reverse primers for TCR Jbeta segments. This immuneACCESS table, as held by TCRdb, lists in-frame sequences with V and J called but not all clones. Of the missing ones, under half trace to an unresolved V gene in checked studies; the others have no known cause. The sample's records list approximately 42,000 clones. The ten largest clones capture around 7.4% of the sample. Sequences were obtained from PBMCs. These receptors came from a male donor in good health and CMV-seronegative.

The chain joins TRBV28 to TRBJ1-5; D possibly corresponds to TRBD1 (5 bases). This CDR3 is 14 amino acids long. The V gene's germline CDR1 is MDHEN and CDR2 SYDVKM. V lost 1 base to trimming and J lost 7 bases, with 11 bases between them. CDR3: CASSLSQGWQPQHF. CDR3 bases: TGTGCCAGCAGTTTATCCCAGGGATGGCAGCCCCAGCATTTT.

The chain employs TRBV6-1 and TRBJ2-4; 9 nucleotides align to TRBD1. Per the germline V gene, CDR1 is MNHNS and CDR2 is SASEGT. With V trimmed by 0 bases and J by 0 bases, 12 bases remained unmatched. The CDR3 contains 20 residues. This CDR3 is CASSEAPGTGRGGAKNIQYF. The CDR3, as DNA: TGTGCCAGCAGTGAAGCCCCTGGGACAGGGAGGGGGGGAGCCAAAAACATTCAGTACTTC.

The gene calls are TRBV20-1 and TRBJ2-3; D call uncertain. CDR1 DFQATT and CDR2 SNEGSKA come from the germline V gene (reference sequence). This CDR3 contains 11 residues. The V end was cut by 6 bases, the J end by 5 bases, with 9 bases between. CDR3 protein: CSALLGDTQYF. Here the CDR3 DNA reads TGCAGTGCCCTGCTAGGAGATACGCAGTATTTT.

The chain's CDR3 is CASSLGLAGDTGELFF. CDR3 coding DNA: TGCGCCAGCAGCCTCGGACTAGCGGGAGACACCGGGGAGCTGTTTTTT. This chain connects TRBV4-1 to TRBJ2-2; the match to TRBD2 covers 13 bases. Trimming removed 4 bases from V and 3 bases from J; junction bases left unmatched: 2. Germline loops: CDR1 MGHRA, CDR2 YSYEKL. CDR3 length: 16 residues.

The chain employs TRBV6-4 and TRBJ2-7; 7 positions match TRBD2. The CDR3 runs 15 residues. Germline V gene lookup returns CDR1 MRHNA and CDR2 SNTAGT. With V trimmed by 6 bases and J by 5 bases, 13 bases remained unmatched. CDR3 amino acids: CASSAGYGGNHEQYF. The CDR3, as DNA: TGTGCCAGCAGCGCAGGCTACGGGGGGAACCACGAGCAGTACTTC.

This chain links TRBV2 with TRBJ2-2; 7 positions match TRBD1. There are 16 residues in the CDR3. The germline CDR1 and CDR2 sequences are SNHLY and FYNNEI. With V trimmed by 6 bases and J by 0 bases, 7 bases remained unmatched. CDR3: CASRGLGGANTGELFF. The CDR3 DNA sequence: TGTGCCAGCAGGGGGCTAGGGGGCGCGAACACCGGGGAGCTGTTTTTT. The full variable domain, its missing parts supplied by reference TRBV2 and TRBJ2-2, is EPEVTQTPSHQVTQMGQEVILRCVPISNHLYFYWYRQILGQKVEFLVSFYNNEISEKSEIFDDQFSVERPDGSNFTLKIRSTKLEDSAMYFCASRGLGGANTGELFFGEGSRLTVL.

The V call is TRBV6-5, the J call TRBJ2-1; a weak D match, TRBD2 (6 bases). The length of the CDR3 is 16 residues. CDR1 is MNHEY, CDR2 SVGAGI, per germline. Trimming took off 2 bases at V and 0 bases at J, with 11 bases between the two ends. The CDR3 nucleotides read TGTGCCAGCAGTTACACCCCGGGACTCTCCTACAATGAGCAGTTCTTC. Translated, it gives CASSYTPGLSYNEQFF.

The CDR3 is CASSPVSSGQPQHF. The DNA for the CDR3 is TGTGCCAGCAGCCCAGTATCATCTGGTCAGCCCCAGCATTTT. V usage is TRBV28 and J usage is TRBJ1-5; no clear D. Germline values: CDR1 MDHEN, CDR2 SYDVKM. V was pared by 6 bases and J by 6 bases, with 15 bases between. This CDR3 region has 14 residues.

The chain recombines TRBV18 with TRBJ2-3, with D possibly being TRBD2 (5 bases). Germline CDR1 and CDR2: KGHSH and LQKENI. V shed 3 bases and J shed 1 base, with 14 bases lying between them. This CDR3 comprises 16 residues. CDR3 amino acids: CASSPPLGAGTDTQYF. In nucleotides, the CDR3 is TGTGCCAGCTCACCTCCTTTGGGAGCAGGCACAGATACGCAGTATTTT.

CDR3 in amino acids: CASSPPSGLQFF. The CDR3 DNA reads as TGTGCCAGCAGTCCTCCTAGCGGGCTGCAGTTCTTC. The J gene is TRBJ2-1, the V gene TRBV2; 8 bases align to TRBD2. The germline V gene has CDR1 SNHLY and CDR2 FYNNEI. J lost 12 bases, V lost 5 bases, and 6 bases had no gene match. The CDR3 consists of 12 residues.

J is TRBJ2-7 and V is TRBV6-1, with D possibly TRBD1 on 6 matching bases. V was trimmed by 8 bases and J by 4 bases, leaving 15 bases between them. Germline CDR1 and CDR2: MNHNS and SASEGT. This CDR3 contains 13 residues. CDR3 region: CASGTQGLYEQYF. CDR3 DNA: TGTGCCAGCGGCACCCAGGGGTTATACGAGCAGTACTTC.

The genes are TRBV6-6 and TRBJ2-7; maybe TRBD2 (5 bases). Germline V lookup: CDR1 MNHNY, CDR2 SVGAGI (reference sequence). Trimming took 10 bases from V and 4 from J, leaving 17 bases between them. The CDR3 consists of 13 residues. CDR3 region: CATTGIRWYEQYF. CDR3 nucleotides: TGTGCCACCACCGGGATCCGGTGGTACGAGCAGTACTTC.

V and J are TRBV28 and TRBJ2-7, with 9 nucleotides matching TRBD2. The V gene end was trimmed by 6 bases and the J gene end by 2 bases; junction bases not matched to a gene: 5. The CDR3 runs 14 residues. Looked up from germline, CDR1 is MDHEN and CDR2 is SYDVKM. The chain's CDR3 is CASRAGGPTYEQYF. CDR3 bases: TGTGCCAGCAGAGCGGGAGGTCCTACCTACGAGCAGTACTTC.

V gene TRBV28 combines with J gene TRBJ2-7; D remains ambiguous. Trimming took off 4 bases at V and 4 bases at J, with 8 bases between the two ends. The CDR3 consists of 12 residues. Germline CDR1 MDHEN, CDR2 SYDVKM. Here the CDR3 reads CASSYGEYEQYF. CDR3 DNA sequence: TGTGCCAGCAGTTATGGAGAGTACGAGCAGTACTTC.

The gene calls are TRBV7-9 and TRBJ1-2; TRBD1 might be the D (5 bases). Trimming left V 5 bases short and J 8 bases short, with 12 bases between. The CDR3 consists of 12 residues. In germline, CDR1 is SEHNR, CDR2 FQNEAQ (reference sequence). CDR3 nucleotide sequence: TGTGCCAGCAGCCGCAGGGACTCCGGCTACACCTTC. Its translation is CASSRRDSGYTF.

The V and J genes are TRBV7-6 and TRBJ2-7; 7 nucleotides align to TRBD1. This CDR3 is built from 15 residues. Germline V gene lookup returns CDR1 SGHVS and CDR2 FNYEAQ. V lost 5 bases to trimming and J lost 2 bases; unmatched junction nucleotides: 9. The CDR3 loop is CASSLTGARTYEQYF. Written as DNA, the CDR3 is TGTGCCAGCAGCCTCACAGGGGCCAGGACCTACGAGCAGTACTTC.

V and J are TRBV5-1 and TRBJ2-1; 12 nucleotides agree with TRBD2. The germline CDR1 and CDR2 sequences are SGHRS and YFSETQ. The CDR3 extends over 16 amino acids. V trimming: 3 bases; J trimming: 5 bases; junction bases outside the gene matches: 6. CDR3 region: CASSYGLAGIDNEQFF. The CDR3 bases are TGCGCCAGCAGCTACGGACTAGCGGGAATCGACAATGAGCAGTTCTTC.

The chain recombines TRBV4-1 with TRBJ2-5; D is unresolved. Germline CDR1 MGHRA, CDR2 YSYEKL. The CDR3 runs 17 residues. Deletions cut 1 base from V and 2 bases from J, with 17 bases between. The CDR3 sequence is CASSQGGLGLIQETQYF. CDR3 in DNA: TGCGCCAGCAGCCAAGGTGGCCTAGGCCTTATACAAGAGACCCAGTACTTC.

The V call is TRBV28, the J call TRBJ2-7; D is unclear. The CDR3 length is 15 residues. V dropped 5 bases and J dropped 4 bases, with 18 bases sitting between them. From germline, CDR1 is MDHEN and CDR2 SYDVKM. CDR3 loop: CASSPASFGVYEQYF. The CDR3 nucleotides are TGTGCCAGCAGTCCAGCGAGCTTTGGAGTATACGAGCAGTACTTC.

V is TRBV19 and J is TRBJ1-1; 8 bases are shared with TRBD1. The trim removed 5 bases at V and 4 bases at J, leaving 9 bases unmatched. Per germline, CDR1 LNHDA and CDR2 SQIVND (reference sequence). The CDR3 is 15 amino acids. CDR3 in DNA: TGTGCCAGTAGTCTCATCCCACAGGGGGTCACTGAAGCTTTCTTT. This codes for CASSLIPQGVTEAFF.

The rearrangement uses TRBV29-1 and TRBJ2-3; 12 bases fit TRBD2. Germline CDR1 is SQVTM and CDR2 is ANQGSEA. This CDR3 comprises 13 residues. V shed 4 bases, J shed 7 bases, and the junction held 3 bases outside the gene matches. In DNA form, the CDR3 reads TGCAGCGTTGCACTAGCGGGAGGAAATACGCAGTATTTT. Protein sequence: CSVALAGGNTQYF.

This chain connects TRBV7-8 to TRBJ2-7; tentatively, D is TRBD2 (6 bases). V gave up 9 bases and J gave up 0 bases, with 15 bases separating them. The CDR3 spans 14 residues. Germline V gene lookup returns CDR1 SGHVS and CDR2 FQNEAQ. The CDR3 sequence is CASRGAYSSYEQYF. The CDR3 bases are TGTGCCAGTCGCGGGGCCTATAGCTCCTACGAGCAGTACTTC.

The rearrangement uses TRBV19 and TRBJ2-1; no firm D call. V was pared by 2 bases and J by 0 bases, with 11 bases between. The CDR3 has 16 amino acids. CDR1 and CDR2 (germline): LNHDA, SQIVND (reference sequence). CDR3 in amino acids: CASSIIKILSYNEQFF. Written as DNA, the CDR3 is TGTGCCAGTAGTATAATTAAGATACTCTCCTACAATGAGCAGTTCTTC.